This T cell receptor (beta chain) was captured in a study of regulatory T cells in long-lasting Graves disease. Documented time point: newly diagnosed GD, antithyroid drugs for less than 3 months. The TCR library used RNA extracted from PBMCs. Libraries of TCR beta came from iRepertoire HTBI primers plus Arm-PCR of CDR3 regions. TCRdb re-analysed the multiplex PCR reads in MiXCR, keeping a single row per CDR3 protein. Here the sample spans roughly 400,000 distinct CDR3 sequences, 16% being singletons. There are 10 residues in the CDR3. Germline values: CDR1 KGHDR, CDR2 SFDVKD. Trimming pared 4 bases from V and 15 bases from J, leaving 9 bases between. These data also formed part of another study, on T cells in Graves' hyperthyroidism and ophthalmopathy.

The genes are TRBV24-1 and TRBJ1-5, with D hard to call. The clonotype comes from a woman between 18 and 29 years old with Graves disease. Sequenced material: peripheral blood mononuclear cells (PBMCs), taken at new diagnosis, from a patient treated with antithyroid drugs. CDR3: CATSDEGWHF. CDR3 DNA sequence: TGTGCCACCAGTGACGAAGGGTGGCATTTT.